These 8 T cell receptor beta chains originate from one sample sequenced in a study of response to subunit inactivated influenza vaccine. TCRdb analysed the RT-PCR reads with MiXCR anew, one entry per CDR3 protein. The repertoire consists of about 480,000 distinct CDR3 sequences, with around 9.9% occurring once and the leading ten covering around 12%. This sample comprised PBMCs from blood, obtained about 6 weeks after vaccination. Receptor source: a man in his forties or fifties who received an inactivated influenza vaccine.

This clonotype has a count of ten or more. The rearrangement joins TRBV2 to TRBJ1-6; 7 nucleotides line up with TRBD1. CDR1 and CDR2 from the germline V gene are SNHLY and FYNNEI. The CDR3 length is 15 residues. V lost 6 bases and J lost 4; bases outside the gene matches: 6. CDR3 in amino acids: CASSLGQKYNSPLHF. DNA of the CDR3: TGTGCCAGCAGCCTGGGACAGAAGTATAATTCACCCCTCCACTTT.

This clonotype has only a few counts. The V and J genes are TRBV10-3 and TRBJ2-5; a possible D gene is TRBD1 (5 bases). Germline values: CDR1 ENHRY, CDR2 SYGVKD. The CDR3 totals 14 residues. With 5 bases removed from V and 4 bases from J, the gap between germline ends came to 14 bases. CDR3 loop: CAISFSQGSETQYF. CDR3 coding DNA: TGTGCCATCAGTTTTTCCCAGGGCTCAGAGACCCAGTACTTC.

This clonotype was detected only a few times. This chain joins TRBV7-2 and TRBJ2-3; D uncertain. CDR3 length: 15 residues. The V end lost 2 bases, the J end lost 6 bases, and 15 bases lay between the germline ends. CDR1 and CDR2 from the germline V gene are SGHTA and FQGNSA. The CDR3 DNA reads TGTGCCAGCAGCTTAAAGGTCGGTCAGGCGGATACGCAGTATTTT. This encodes CASSLKVGQADTQYF.

The sample holds a few counts of this clonotype. Written as DNA, the CDR3 is TGTGCCAGCAGCCTGGGACTAGCTGGCCACATTCAGTACTTC. Amino acids: CASSLGLAGHIQYF. This rearrangement joins TRBV7-2 to TRBJ2-4; 9 bases line up with TRBD2. Germline CDR1 SGHTA, CDR2 FQGNSA. The CDR3 sequence is 14 residues long. The J segment lost 8 bases and the V segment lost 5 bases, leaving 7 bases of the junction unmatched.

The chain's CDR3 is CASSLSSTGGFETQYF. The DNA of the CDR3 is TGTGCCAGCAGCTTGTCTAGTACAGGGGGCTTCGAGACCCAGTACTTC. This chain uses TRBV7-2 with TRBJ2-5; 9 nucleotides agree with TRBD1. Germline assignment: CDR1 SGHTA and CDR2 FQGNSA. CDR3 size: 16 residues. J was trimmed by 5 bases and V by 3 bases; bases with no gene match: 10.

In its sample, this clonotype was seen a few times. The chain joins TRBV28 to TRBJ2-5, with D maybe TRBD1 (5 bases). The V gene lost 6 bases and the J gene lost 4 bases, with 12 bases spanning the gap. This CDR3 spans 13 amino acids. Germline CDR1 reads MDHEN; CDR2 reads SYDVKM. As DNA, the CDR3 is TGTGCCAGCAGGTCCCCAGGGTTAGAGACCCAGTACTTC. Its translation is CASRSPGLETQYF.

This clonotype came up many times. V and J are TRBV3-1 and TRBJ2-7, with D possibly TRBD2 on 6 matching bases. The CDR3 is 15 amino acids. V shed 0 bases and J shed 5 bases, with 14 bases lying between them. Germline assignment: CDR1 LGHDT and CDR2 YNNKEL (reference sequence). Here the CDR3 reads CASSQELRELDEQYF. CDR3 coding DNA: TGTGCCAGCAGCCAAGAACTCCGGGAGTTAGACGAGCAGTACTTC.

The sample holds many counts of this clonotype. The V gene is TRBV28, the J gene TRBJ2-7, with D possibly being TRBD1 (5 bases). Germline V lookup: CDR1 MDHEN, CDR2 SYDVKM. V gave up 5 bases and J gave up 5 bases, with 16 bases separating them. CDR3 length: 14 residues. In nucleotides, the CDR3 is TGTGCCAGCAGTCCCCCCCAGGGTGTTCACGAGCAGTACTTC. It encodes CASSPPQGVHEQYF.